The 9 T cell receptor beta chains given below trace back to one sample, sequenced in a study of radiotherapy plus CTLA-4 blockade in lung cancer. Profiling relied on immunoSEQ multiplex PCR, and the TCRdb table lists in-frame clones only, not all of them. The sample lists around 71,000 clones, roughly four fifths occurring once. The input for sequencing was peripheral blood, taken from a patient treated with radiotherapy plus ipilimumab. Source of these receptors: a human donor with non-small cell lung cancer whose response to radiotherapy plus ipilimumab could not be evaluated. Some clones in this sample may be carry-over from other donors' samples.

The chain recombines TRBV6-6 with TRBJ1-4; tentative D call: TRBD1 (5 bases). The CDR3 runs to 14 residues. V gave up 5 bases and J gave up 6 bases, with 13 bases separating them. Germline CDR1 MNHNY, CDR2 SVGAGI (reference sequence). The CDR3 nucleotides read TGTGCCAGCAGTATCTCGGGGGTGGATGAAAAACTGTTTTTT. The encoded protein is CASSISGVDEKLFF.

The chain uses TRBV19 and TRBJ1-5; 12 bases align to TRBD1. This CDR3 region has 18 residues. The germline V gene has CDR1 LNHDA and CDR2 SQIVND (reference sequence). Trimming removed 6 bases from V and 1 base from J; junction bases left unmatched: 10. The DNA of the CDR3 is TGTGCCAGTAGCCTAGGGGGGACAGGGGGCTGGAGCAATCAGCCCCAGCATTTT. Its protein product is CASSLGGTGGWSNQPQHF.

This clone came up many times. The chain carries TRBV5-1 and TRBJ1-2, with D unresolved. Looked up from germline, CDR1 is SGHRS and CDR2 is YFSETQ. V lost 0 bases and J lost 3, with 12 bases in between. The CDR3 is 15 amino acids. CDR3: CASSLDGLMDYGYTF. The CDR3 coding sequence is TGCGCCAGCAGCTTGGATGGACTGATGGACTATGGCTACACCTTC.

This clone was seen once. V usage is TRBV29-1 and J usage is TRBJ1-4, with 7 bases matching TRBD1. Per the germline V gene, CDR1 is SQVTM and CDR2 is ANQGSEA. V gave up 4 bases and J gave up 8 bases; unmatched junction bases: 4. This CDR3 has 12 residues. The DNA of the CDR3 is TGCAGCGTTGGACAGGGTGAAGAAAAACTGTTTTTT. Amino acid sequence: CSVGQGEEKLFF.

The V gene is TRBV16, the J gene TRBJ2-1; 7 nucleotides agree with TRBD1. The trim removed 5 bases at V and 4 bases at J, leaving 11 bases unmatched. This CDR3 spans 16 amino acids. Germline CDR1 and CDR2: KGHSY and FQNENV. CDR3 DNA sequence: TGTGCCAGCAGCGCACAGACAGGGTTCGCGTACAATGAGCAGTTCTTC. Protein: CASSAQTGFAYNEQFF.

The chain joins TRBV9 to TRBJ2-2; tentative D call: TRBD1 (5 bases). The CDR3 covers 15 residues. Trimming shortened V by 1 base and J by 2 bases, and 9 bases separated the two germline ends. Germline loops: CDR1 SGDLS, CDR2 YYNGEE. This CDR3 is CASSVQGTNTGELFF. In nucleotides, the CDR3 is TGTGCCAGCAGCGTACAGGGAACAAACACCGGGGAGCTGTTTTTT.

DNA of the CDR3: TGTGCCAGCAGCCGACAGGCTGGGGATACTGAAGCTTTCTTT. Translating gives CASSRQAGDTEAFF. The chain employs TRBV6-5 and TRBJ1-1, with TRBD1 as a possible D gene (6 bases). CDR1 is MNHEY, CDR2 SVGAGI, per germline. The CDR3 totals 14 residues. The V end was cut by 6 bases, the J end by 5 bases, with 16 bases between.

The genes are TRBV6-1 and TRBJ2-7; D is possibly TRBD1 (5 bases). V lost 6 bases, J lost 0 bases, and 12 bases lay in between. CDR3 length equals 14 residues. CDR1 and CDR2 from the germline V gene are MNHNS and SASEGT. The CDR3 sequence is CASSQQVSSYEQYF. In DNA, the CDR3 is TGTGCCAGCAGCCAACAGGTATCCTCCTACGAGCAGTACTTC.

The rearrangement uses TRBV20-1 and TRBJ2-1; no clear D. This CDR3 contains 11 residues. Trimming pared 6 bases from V and 10 bases from J, leaving 13 bases between. In germline, CDR1 is DFQATT, CDR2 SNEGSKA (reference sequence). The DNA of the CDR3 is TGCAGTGCCGTATCCATGAGAGAGCAGTTCTTC. Protein: CSAVSMREQFF.